This T cell receptor (beta chain) derives from a study of T cell repertoires in cytomegalovirus infection. Looking at the study overall: Recently described HLA-C-restricted plus well-studied HLA-B-restricted CMV epitopes were used. Both a matching HLA type and CMV infection were indicated by public TCR beta signatures.

Trimming removed 4 bases at V and 4 bases at J, with 17 bases between. This CDR3 is 16 amino acids long. Germline V gene data show CDR1 as LGHNA and CDR2 as YNFKEQ. TCRdb passed the reads through MiXCR, listing each CDR3 protein once. Among hundreds of thousands of distinct CDR3 sequences, approximately 33% were seen once, and the ten largest hold 15% to 20%. The sample holds a few counts of this clonotype. As yet, its antigen is unknown. Study-level points and caveats: Public TCR beta family frequency separated CMV-and-HLA carriers, including in an independent cohort. Clonotype analysis showed dominance of the ex vivo response by HLA-C-restricted CMV-specific TCR beta clonotypes.

The sequence was collected from a human donor in good health (CMV status not recorded). Some clones in this sample may be carry-over from other donors' samples. The sequenced sample was cultured PBMCs, obtained from culture after CMV antigen stimulation. The V call is TRBV4-2, the J call TRBJ1-5, with D perhaps matching TRBD1 (6 bases). The CDR3 reads CASSPLPGVGNQPQHF. CDR3 coding DNA: TGTGCCAGCAGCCCTCTTCCAGGGGTAGGGAATCAGCCCCAGCATTTT.